The 18 T cell receptor beta chains reported below all come from one sample, sequenced in a study of T cell changes during pregnancy in multiple sclerosis. The data were produced by immunoSEQ multiplex PCR, yet TCRdb's version contains in-frame clones alone and is incomplete. This sample carries tens of thousands of clones, roughly 92% of them seen once, and the ten largest clones take approximately 2%. Sequenced material: peripheral blood, taken in the second trimester of pregnancy. The receptor source for this set is a female donor with multiple sclerosis, enrolled in a pregnancy study.

The sample holds one count of this clone. The chain is built from TRBV4-3 and TRBJ1-1; D gene ambiguous. The CDR3 covers 15 residues. V shed 1 base and J shed 1 base, with 10 bases lying between them. Germline CDR1 reads LGHNA; CDR2 reads YSLEER. The CDR3 reads CASSQVGGQNTEAFF. Written as DNA, the CDR3 is TGCGCCAGCAGCCAAGTTGGAGGCCAGAACACTGAAGCTTTCTTT.

The chain has TRBV6-5 and TRBJ2-7; 7 bases line up with TRBD2. The CDR3 sequence is 14 residues long. CDR1 and CDR2 from the germline V gene are MNHEY and SVGAGI. V was pared by 5 bases and J by 6 bases, with 10 bases of the junction left unmatched. CDR3 in amino acids: CASSDASGVSEQYF. The CDR3 DNA is TGTGCCAGCAGTGACGCAAGCGGGGTCAGCGAGCAGTACTTC.

This chain links TRBV9 with TRBJ2-7; no reliable D call. The germline V gene has CDR1 SGDLS and CDR2 YYNGEE. This CDR3 has 13 residues. Trimming took off 4 bases at V and 4 bases at J, with 12 bases between the two ends. In DNA form, the CDR3 reads TGTGCCAGCAGCCCAGGATCACTTTACGAGCAGTACTTC. It is translated as CASSPGSLYEQYF.

The chain carries TRBV19 and TRBJ1-5; D gene ambiguous. Germline lookup yields CDR1 LNHDA and CDR2 SQIVND (reference sequence). V lost 5 bases to trimming and J lost 9 bases, with 14 bases between them. CDR3 length equals 13 residues. The CDR3 region has the DNA TGTGCCAGTAGTCTGGATTCTGGGCGGCCCCAGCATTTT. This codes for CASSLDSGRPQHF.

The CDR3 spells CASRLRGGTNRNYGYTF. DNA of the CDR3: TGTGCCAGCAGGCTAAGGGGAGGGACAAACCGGAACTATGGCTACACCTTC. V gene TRBV28 combines with J gene TRBJ1-2; possibly TRBD1 for D (6 bases). The CDR3 is 17 amino acids. Deletions cut 6 bases from V and 2 bases from J, with 22 bases between. Germline values: CDR1 MDHEN, CDR2 SYDVKM.

V usage is TRBV7-9 and J usage is TRBJ2-7, with a tentative D call TRBD2 (5 bases). V lost 8 bases, J lost 0 bases, and 14 bases lay in between. The CDR3 extends over 14 amino acids. The germline V gene encodes CDR1 SEHNR and CDR2 FQNEAQ (reference sequence). CDR3 region: CASSSPGLSYEQYF. The CDR3 DNA follows: TGTGCCAGCTCCTCTCCCGGACTCTCCTACGAGCAGTACTTC.

Worth noting for this clone: Compared with germline, one end of the junction differs, possibly owing to a read error. Other DNA sequences of this sample code for an identical CDR3. This chain joins TRBV5-1 and TRBJ2-2; 7 bases agree with TRBD1. Germline-derived CDR1 and CDR2 are SGHRS and YFSETQ. This CDR3 has 18 amino acids. The CDR3 nucleotides read TGCGCCAGCAGCGAACTTACAGGGGACCCCCGGAACACCGGGGAACTGTTTTTT. It is translated as CASSELTGDPRNTGELFF. The whole variable domain, remainder taken from reference TRBV5-1 and TRBJ2-2, is KAGVTQTPRYLIKTRGQQVTLSCSPISGHRSVSWYQQTPGQGLQFLFEYFSETQRNKGNFPGRFSGRQFSNSRSEMNVSTLELGDSALYLCASSELTGDPRNTGELFFGEGSRLTVL.

The chain links TRBV7-9 to TRBJ2-3; D may be TRBD2 (6 bases). The germline V gene encodes CDR1 SEHNR and CDR2 FQNEAQ (reference sequence). Trimming removed 5 bases from V and 0 bases from J, with 12 bases in between. This CDR3 comprises 15 residues. The CDR3 spells CASSPRGGSTDTQYF. CDR3 sequence (DNA): TGTGCCAGCAGCCCGCGTGGGGGGAGCACAGATACGCAGTATTTT.

The rearrangement uses TRBV2 and TRBJ2-5, with a tentative D call TRBD2 (5 bases). Per the germline V gene, CDR1 is SNHLY and CDR2 is FYNNEI. Between the trimmed V and J ends, which lost 4 bases and 2 bases, there was a span of 14 bases. The CDR3 is 15 amino acids. The CDR3, as DNA: TGTGCCAGCAGTGCCTCCGGGAACAAACAAGAGACCCAGTACTTC. Protein sequence: CASSASGNKQETQYF.

The CDR3, as DNA: TGTGCCAGCAGTTTGCGAGACAGACACACCGGGGAGCTGTTTTTT. Its translation: CASSLRDRHTGELFF. V gene TRBV28 combines with J gene TRBJ2-2; D perhaps matches TRBD1 (5 bases). Trimming took off 3 bases at V and 3 bases at J, with 11 bases between the two ends. The CDR3 is made up of 15 amino acids. CDR1 is MDHEN and CDR2 is SYDVKM in the germline V gene.

The rearrangement joins TRBV4-1 to TRBJ2-3; TRBD2 is a possible D gene (5 bases). The ends were cut back, 1 base at V and 4 bases at J, with 9 bases in the middle. CDR1 and CDR2 from the germline V gene are MGHRA and YSYEKL. The CDR3 spans 14 residues. The CDR3: CASSQVGLADTQYF. CDR3 DNA sequence: TGCGCCAGCAGCCAAGTTGGACTCGCAGATACGCAGTATTTT.

This sequence joins TRBV6-5 and TRBJ2-5, with D possibly matching TRBD2 (6 bases). CDR1 and CDR2 (germline): MNHEY, SVGAGI. This CDR3 spans 15 amino acids. V was shortened by 5 bases and J by 5 bases, with 18 bases between the two germline ends. DNA for the CDR3: TGTGCCAGCAGTAGGAGGGCGCGGCATCGGGAGACCCAGTACTTC. It translates to CASSRRARHRETQYF.

Worth noting for this clone: A junction end diverges from the germline sequence, so it may reflect a read error. The rearrangement joins TRBV7-9 to TRBJ2-2; possible D gene TRBD1, 6 bases. The CDR3 covers 14 residues. The germline gives CDR1 SEHNR, CDR2 FQNEAQ (reference sequence). The CDR3 protein is CASSFTGNPGELFF. In nucleotides, the CDR3 is TGTGCCAGCAGCTTCACAGGGAACCCCGGGGAGCTGTTTTTT.

For the CDR3, the DNA is TGTGCCAGTAGTATTACAGGGGGCAGGACCGGGGAGCTGTTTTTT. Encoded protein: CASSITGGRTGELFF. This chain connects TRBV19 to TRBJ2-2; TRBD1 matches at 9 bases. With V trimmed by 3 bases and J by 5 bases, 4 bases remained unmatched. The CDR3 is 15 amino acids. Germline values: CDR1 LNHDA, CDR2 SQIVND (reference sequence).

The rearrangement uses TRBV6-5 and TRBJ1-3; weak D call: TRBD1 (5 bases). This CDR3 has 15 amino acids. Per the germline V gene, CDR1 is MNHEY and CDR2 is SVGAGI. Trimming removed 0 bases from V and 4 bases from J, with 10 bases in between. The CDR3 region has the DNA TGTGCCAGCAGTTACTCGACAGCCCGAGGAAACACCATATATTTT. Amino acids: CASSYSTARGNTIYF.

The V gene is TRBV18, the J gene TRBJ2-5; TRBD2 matches at 9 bases. The ends lost 1 base at V and 5 bases at J; junction bases unmatched: 17. The CDR3 sequence is 19 residues long. The germline gives CDR1 KGHSH, CDR2 LQKENI. In DNA, the CDR3 is TGTGCCAGCTCACCACTCACGACCAGAATAGCGGGAGTGGAGGAGACCCAGTACTTC. This translates into CASSPLTTRIAGVEETQYF.

The chain employs TRBV6-5 and TRBJ2-2, with D hard to call. The ends were cut back, 4 bases at V and 8 bases at J, with 5 bases in the middle. Per germline, CDR1 MNHEY and CDR2 SVGAGI. The CDR3 spans 11 residues. For the CDR3, the DNA is TGTGCCAGCAGTTTTCATGGGGAGCTGTTTTTT. Its translation: CASSFHGELFF.

This chain links TRBV19 with TRBJ1-1; weak D call: TRBD1 (6 bases). Trimming left V 9 bases short and J 0 bases short, with 14 bases between. Germline V gene data show CDR1 as LNHDA and CDR2 as SQIVND (reference sequence). This CDR3 is 14 amino acids long. CDR3 region: CARTLTGMNTEAFF. In DNA form, the CDR3 reads TGTGCCAGGACGCTGACAGGCATGAACACTGAAGCTTTCTTT.